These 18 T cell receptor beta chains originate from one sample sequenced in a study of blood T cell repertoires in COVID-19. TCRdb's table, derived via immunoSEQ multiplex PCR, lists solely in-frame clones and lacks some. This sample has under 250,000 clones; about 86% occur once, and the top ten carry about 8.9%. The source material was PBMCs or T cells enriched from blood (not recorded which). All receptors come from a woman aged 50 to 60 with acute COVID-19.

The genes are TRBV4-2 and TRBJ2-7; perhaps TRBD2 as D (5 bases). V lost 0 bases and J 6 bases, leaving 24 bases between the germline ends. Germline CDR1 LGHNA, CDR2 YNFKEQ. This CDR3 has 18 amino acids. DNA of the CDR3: TGTGCCAGCAGCCAAGATGGAGGCAGGCGGGCCGACCGCAGCGAGCAGTACTTC. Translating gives CASSQDGGRRADRSEQYF.

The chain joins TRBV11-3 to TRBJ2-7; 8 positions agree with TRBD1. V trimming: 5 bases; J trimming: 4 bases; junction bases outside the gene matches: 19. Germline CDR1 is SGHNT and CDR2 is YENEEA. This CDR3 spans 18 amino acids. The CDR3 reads CASSQRHFLSGQVYEQYF. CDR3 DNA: TGTGCCAGCAGCCAACGTCATTTCCTGTCGGGACAGGTGTACGAGCAGTACTTC. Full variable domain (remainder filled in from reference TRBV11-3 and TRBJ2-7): EAGVVQSPRYKIIEKKQPVAFWCNPISGHNTLYWYLQNLGQGPELLIRYENEEAVDDSQLPKDRFSAERLKGVDSTLKIQPAELGDSAVYLCASSQRHFLSGQVYEQYFGPGTRLTVT.

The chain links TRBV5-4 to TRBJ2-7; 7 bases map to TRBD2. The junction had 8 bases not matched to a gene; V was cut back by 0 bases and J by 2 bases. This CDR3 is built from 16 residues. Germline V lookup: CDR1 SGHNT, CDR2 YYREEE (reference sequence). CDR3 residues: CASSLEPGSGAYEQYF. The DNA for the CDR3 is TGTGCCAGCAGCTTGGAACCGGGAAGCGGGGCCTACGAGCAGTACTTC.

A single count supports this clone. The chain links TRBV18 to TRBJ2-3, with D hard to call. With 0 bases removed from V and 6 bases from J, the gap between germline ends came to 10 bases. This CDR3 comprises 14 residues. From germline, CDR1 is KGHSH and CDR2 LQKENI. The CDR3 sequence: CASSPPVGFDTQYF. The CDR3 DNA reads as TGTGCCAGCTCACCACCGGTCGGTTTCGATACGCAGTATTTT.

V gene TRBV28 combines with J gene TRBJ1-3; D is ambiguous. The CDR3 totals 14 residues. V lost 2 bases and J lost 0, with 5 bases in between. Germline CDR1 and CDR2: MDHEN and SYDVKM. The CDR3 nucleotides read TGTGCCAGCAGTTTACGCGTCTCTGGAAACACCATATATTTT. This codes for CASSLRVSGNTIYF.

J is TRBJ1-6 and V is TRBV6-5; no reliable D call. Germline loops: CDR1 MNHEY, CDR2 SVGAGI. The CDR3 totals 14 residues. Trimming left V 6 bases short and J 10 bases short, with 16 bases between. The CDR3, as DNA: TGTGCCAGCAGCCCGGTAGAGCGTGGATCACCCCTCCACTTT. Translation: CASSPVERGSPLHF.

Here the CDR3 reads CASTLGGVMGGTEAFF. Written as DNA, the CDR3 is TGTGCCAGCACCTTAGGGGGGGTGATGGGAGGGACTGAAGCTTTCTTT. The chain carries TRBV28 and TRBJ1-1; maybe TRBD1 (6 bases). The CDR3 loop spans 16 amino acids. Germline V lookup: CDR1 MDHEN, CDR2 SYDVKM. V lost 7 bases to trimming and J lost 5 bases, with 23 bases between them.

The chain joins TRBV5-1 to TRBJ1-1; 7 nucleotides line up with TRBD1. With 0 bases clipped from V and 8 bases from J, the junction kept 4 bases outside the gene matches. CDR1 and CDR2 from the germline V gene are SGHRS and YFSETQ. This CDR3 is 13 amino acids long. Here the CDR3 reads CASSLVSGGEAFF. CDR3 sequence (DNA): TGCGCCAGCAGCTTGGTGTCAGGGGGAGAAGCTTTCTTT.

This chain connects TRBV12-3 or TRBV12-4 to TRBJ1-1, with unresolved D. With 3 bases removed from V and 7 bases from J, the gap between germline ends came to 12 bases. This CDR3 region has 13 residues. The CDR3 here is CASSFRLGSEAFF. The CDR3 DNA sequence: TGTGCCAGCAGTTTCAGGTTAGGCAGTGAAGCTTTCTTT.

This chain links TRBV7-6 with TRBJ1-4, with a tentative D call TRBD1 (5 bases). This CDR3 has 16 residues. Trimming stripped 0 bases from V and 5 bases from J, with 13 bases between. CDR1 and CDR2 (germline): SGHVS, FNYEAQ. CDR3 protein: CASSLAPGVGNEKLFF. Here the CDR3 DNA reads TGTGCCAGCAGCTTAGCGCCGGGGGTAGGAAATGAAAAACTGTTTTTT.

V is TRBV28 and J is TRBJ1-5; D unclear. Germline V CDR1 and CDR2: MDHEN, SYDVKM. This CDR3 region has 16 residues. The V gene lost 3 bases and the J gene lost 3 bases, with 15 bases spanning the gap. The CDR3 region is CASSFPVTGNNQPQHF. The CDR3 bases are TGTGCCAGCAGTTTCCCAGTGACGGGGAACAATCAGCCCCAGCATTTT.

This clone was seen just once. CDR3 in amino acids: CASSPGKEQFF. In DNA, the CDR3 is TGTGCCAGCAGCCCGGGGAAAGAGCAGTTCTTC. The chain uses TRBV3-1 (or the pseudogene TRBV3-2) and TRBJ2-1; D might be TRBD2 (5 bases). Per the germline V gene, CDR1 is LGHDT and CDR2 is YNNKEL (reference sequence). This CDR3 is built from 11 residues. Trimming removed 4 bases from V and 10 bases from J, with 8 bases in between.

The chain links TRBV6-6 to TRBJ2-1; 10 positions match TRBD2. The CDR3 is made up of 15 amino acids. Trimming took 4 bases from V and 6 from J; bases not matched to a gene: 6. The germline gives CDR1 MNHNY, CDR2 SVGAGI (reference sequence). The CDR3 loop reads CASSSSSGSSNEQFF. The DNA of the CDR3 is TGTGCCAGCAGTTCTTCTAGCGGGAGTAGCAATGAGCAGTTCTTC.

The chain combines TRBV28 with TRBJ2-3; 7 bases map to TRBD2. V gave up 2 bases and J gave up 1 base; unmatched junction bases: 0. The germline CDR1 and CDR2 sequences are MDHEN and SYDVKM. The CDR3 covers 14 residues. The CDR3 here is CASSLAGGTDTQYF. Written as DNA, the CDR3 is TGTGCCAGCAGTTTAGCGGGGGGCACAGATACGCAGTATTTT.

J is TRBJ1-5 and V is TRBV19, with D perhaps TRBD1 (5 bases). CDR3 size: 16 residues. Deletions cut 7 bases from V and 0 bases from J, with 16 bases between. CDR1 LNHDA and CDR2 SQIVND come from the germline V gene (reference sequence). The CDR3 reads CASTETGGHSNQPQHF. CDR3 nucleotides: TGTGCCAGTACAGAAACAGGAGGGCATAGCAATCAGCCCCAGCATTTT.

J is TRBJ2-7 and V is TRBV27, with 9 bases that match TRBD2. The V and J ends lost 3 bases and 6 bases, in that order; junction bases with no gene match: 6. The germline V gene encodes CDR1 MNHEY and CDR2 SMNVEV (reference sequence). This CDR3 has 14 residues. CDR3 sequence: CASSFAGGRSEQYF. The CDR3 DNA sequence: TGTGCCAGCAGTTTTGCGGGAGGGAGGTCCGAGCAGTACTTC.

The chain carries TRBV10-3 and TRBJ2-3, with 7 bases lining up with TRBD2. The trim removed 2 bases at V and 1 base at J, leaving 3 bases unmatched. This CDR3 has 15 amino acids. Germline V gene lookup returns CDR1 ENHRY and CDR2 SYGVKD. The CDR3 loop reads CAISEIRGGTDTQYF. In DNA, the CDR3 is TGTGCCATCAGTGAGATTCGGGGGGGCACAGATACGCAGTATTTT.

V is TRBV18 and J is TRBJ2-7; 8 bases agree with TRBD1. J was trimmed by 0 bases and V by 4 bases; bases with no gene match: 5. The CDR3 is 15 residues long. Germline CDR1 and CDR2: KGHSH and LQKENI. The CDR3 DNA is TGTGCCAGCTCACAACATACAGGGGGCTCCTACGAGCAGTACTTC. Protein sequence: CASSQHTGGSYEQYF.